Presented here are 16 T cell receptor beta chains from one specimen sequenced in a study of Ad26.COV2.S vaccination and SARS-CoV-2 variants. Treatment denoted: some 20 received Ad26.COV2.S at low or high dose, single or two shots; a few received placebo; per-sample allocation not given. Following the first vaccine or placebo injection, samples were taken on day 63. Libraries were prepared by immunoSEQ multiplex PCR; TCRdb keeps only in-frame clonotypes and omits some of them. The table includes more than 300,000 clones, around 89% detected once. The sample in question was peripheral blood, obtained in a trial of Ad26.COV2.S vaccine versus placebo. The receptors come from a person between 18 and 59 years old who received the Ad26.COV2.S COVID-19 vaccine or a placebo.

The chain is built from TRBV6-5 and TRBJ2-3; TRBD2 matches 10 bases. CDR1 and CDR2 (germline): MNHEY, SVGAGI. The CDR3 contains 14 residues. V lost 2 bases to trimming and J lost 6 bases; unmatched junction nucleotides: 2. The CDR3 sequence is CASSYRGLADTQYF. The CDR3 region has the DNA TGTGCCAGCAGTTACCGGGGACTAGCGGATACGCAGTATTTT.

CDR3: CASSPGISGNTIYF. The CDR3 nucleotides read TGTGCCAGTAGCCCCGGGATCTCTGGAAACACCATATATTTT. The V call is TRBV19, the J call TRBJ1-3; D is unresolved. The CDR3 runs to 14 residues. V was clipped by 6 bases and J by 0 bases, with 9 bases between them. The germline CDR1 and CDR2 sequences are LNHDA and SQIVND (reference sequence).

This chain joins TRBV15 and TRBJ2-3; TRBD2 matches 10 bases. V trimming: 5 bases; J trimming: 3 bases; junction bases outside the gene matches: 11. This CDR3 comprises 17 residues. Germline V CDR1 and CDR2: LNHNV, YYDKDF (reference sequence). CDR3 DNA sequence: TGTGCCACCAGCGGACCCGGGAGCGGGAGGGTGACAGATACGCAGTATTTT. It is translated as CATSGPGSGRVTDTQYF.

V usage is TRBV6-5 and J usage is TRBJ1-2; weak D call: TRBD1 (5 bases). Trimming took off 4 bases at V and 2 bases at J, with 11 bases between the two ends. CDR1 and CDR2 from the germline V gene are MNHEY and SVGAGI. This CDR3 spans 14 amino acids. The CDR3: CASSLARANYGYTF. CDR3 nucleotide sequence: TGTGCCAGCAGTTTGGCCAGGGCGAACTATGGCTACACCTTC.

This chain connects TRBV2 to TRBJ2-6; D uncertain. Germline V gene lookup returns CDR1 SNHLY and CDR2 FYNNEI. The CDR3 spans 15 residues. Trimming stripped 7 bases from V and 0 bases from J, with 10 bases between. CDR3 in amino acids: CASKWTASGANVLTF. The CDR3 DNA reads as TGTGCCAGCAAATGGACCGCCTCTGGGGCCAACGTCCTGACTTTC.

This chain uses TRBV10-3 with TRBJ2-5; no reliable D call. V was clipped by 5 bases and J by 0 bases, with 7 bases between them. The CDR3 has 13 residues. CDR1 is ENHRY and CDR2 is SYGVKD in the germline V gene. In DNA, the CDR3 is TGTGCCATCAGTCCGGCGGACCAAGAGACCCAGTACTTC. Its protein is CAISPADQETQYF.

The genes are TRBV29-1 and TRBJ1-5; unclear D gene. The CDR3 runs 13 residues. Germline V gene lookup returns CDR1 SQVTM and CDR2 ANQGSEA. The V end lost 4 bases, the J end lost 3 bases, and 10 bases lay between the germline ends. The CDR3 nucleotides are TGCAGCGTTGGGTTGGGGAACAATCAGCCCCAGCATTTT. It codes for CSVGLGNNQPQHF.

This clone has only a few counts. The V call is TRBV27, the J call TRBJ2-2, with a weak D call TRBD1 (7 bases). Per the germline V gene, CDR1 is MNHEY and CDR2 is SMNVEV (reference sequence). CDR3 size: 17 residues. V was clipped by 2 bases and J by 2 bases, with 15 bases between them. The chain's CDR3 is CASSLGPGGLNTGELFF. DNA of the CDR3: TGTGCCAGCAGTTTAGGCCCAGGGGGGCTAAACACCGGGGAGCTGTTTTTT.

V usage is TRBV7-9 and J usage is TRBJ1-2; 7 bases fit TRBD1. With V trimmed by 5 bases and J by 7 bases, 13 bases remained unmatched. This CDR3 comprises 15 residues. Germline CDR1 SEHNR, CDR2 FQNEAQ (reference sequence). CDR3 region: CASSDPQGDSAGYTF. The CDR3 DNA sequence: TGTGCCAGCAGCGATCCTCAGGGGGACTCAGCTGGCTACACCTTC.

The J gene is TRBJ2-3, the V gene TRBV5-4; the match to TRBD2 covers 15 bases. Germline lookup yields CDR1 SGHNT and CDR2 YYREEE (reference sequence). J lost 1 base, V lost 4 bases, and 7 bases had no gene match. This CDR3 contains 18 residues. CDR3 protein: CASSGRTSGGAGTDTQYF. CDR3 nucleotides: TGTGCCAGCAGCGGGCGGACTAGCGGGGGGGCGGGCACAGATACGCAGTATTTT.

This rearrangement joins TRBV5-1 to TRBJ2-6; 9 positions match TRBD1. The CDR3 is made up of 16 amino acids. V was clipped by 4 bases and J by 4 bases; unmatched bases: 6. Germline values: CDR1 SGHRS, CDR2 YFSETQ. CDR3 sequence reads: CASSVDRGSGANVLTF. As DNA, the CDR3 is TGCGCCAGCAGCGTCGACAGGGGGTCCGGGGCCAACGTCCTGACTTTC.

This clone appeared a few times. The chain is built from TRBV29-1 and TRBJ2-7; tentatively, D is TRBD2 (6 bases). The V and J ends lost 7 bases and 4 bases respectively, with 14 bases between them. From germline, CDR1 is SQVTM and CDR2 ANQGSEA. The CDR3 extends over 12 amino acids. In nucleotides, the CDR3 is TGCAGCGGCGTCGGGAGTGGGTACGAGCAGTACTTC. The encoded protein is CSGVGSGYEQYF.

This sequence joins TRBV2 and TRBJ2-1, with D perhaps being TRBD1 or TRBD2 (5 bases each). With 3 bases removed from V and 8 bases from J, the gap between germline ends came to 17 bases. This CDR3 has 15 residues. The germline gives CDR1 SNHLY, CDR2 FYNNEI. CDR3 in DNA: TGTGCCAGCAGTGACTCCGGGACCCTAGGCGATGAGCAGTTCTTC. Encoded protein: CASSDSGTLGDEQFF.

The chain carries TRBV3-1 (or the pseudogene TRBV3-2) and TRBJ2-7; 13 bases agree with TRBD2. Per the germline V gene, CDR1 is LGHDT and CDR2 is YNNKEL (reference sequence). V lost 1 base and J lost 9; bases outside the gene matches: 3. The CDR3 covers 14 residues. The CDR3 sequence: CASSQGTSGSRQYF. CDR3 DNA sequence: TGTGCCAGCAGCCAAGGGACTAGCGGGAGTAGGCAGTACTTC.

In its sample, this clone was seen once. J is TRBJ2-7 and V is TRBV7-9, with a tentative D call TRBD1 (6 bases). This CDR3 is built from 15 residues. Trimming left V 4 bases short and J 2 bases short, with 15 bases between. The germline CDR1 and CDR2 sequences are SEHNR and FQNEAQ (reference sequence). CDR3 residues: CASSSNSRTAYEQYF. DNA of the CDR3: TGTGCCAGCAGCTCTAACTCAAGGACAGCCTACGAGCAGTACTTC.

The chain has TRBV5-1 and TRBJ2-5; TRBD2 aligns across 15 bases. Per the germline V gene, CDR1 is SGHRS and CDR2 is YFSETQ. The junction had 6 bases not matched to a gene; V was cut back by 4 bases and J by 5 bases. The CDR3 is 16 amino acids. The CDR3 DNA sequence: TGCGCCAGCAGCCGGGGACTAGCGGGGGGATCGGAGACCCAGTACTTC. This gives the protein CASSRGLAGGSETQYF.